The 24 T cell receptor beta chains given below trace back to one sample, sequenced in a study of T-cell memory formation after mild COVID-19. TCRdb analysed the 5' RACE reads with MiXCR anew, one entry per CDR3 protein. The table has about 560,000 distinct CDR3 sequences, about a sixth seen once. The sample taken for sequencing was PBMCs or a T cell subset sorted from them (not recorded which). The receptors were sampled from an adult woman who had mild COVID-19 (a few samples of this study predate the infection). Cell type and time point are not known.

V and J are TRBV24-1 and TRBJ2-2; 7 bases map to TRBD2. CDR3 length: 16 residues. Trimming cost V 4 bases and J 0 bases; bases outside gene matches: 4. Germline CDR1 reads KGHDR; CDR2 reads SFDVKD. The CDR3 coding sequence is TGTGCCACCAGTGACCCCGGACTAGCGAACACCGGGGAGCTGTTTTTT. It codes for CATSDPGLANTGELFF.

In its sample, this clonotype was seen a few times. The V and J genes are TRBV5-6 and TRBJ1-4; D gene unclear. Per germline, CDR1 SGHDT and CDR2 YYEEEE. V was clipped by 1 base and J by 6 bases, with 13 bases between them. CDR3 size: 15 residues. This chain's CDR3 is CASSLTVNTYEKLFF. The CDR3 DNA reads TGTGCCAGCAGCTTGACCGTTAATACGTATGAAAAACTGTTTTTT. Full variable domain (missing parts from reference TRBV5-6 and TRBJ1-4): DAGVTQSPTHLIKTRGQQVTLRCSPKSGHDTVSWYQQALGQGPQFIFQYYEEEERQRGNFPDRFSGHQFPNYSSELNVNALLLGDSALYLCASSLTVNTYEKLFFGSGTQLSVL.

This clonotype was observed once. V usage is TRBV29-1 and J usage is TRBJ2-1; 8 nucleotides agree with TRBD1. The germline V gene has CDR1 SQVTM and CDR2 ANQGSEA. CDR3 length: 14 amino acids. J was trimmed by 8 bases and V by 6 bases; bases with no gene match: 12. In nucleotides, the CDR3 is TGCAGCGTGGGCAGGGGGCGCATCGTCGATGAGCAGTTCTTC. Its translation is CSVGRGRIVDEQFF.

In its sample, this clonotype was seen a few times. The rearrangement uses TRBV5-1 and TRBJ2-3, with a weak D call TRBD2 (5 bases). The CDR3 spans 14 residues. V was pared by 7 bases and J by 0 bases, with 12 bases between. CDR1 SGHRS and CDR2 YFSETQ come from the germline V gene. Written as DNA, the CDR3 is TGCGCCAGCGTCATGTCGGGGAGCACAGATACGCAGTATTTT. Translation gives CASVMSGSTDTQYF.

This clonotype has at least ten counts. This chain uses TRBV15 with TRBJ2-7, with D uncertain. Trimming stripped 1 base from V and 1 base from J, with 8 bases between. The CDR3 covers 14 residues. The germline V gene has CDR1 LNHNV and CDR2 YYDKDF (reference sequence). The CDR3 reads CATSRVPQSYEQYF. The DNA of the CDR3 is TGTGCCACCAGCAGAGTTCCACAGTCCTACGAGCAGTACTTC. Full variable domain (outside the CDR3, taken from reference TRBV15 and TRBJ2-7): DAMVIQNPRYQVTQFGKPVTLSCSQTLNHNVMYWYQQKSSQAPKLLFHYYDKDFNNEADTPDNFQSRRPNTSFCFLDIRSPGLGDTAMYLCATSRVPQSYEQYFGPGTRLTVT.

V and J are TRBV15 and TRBJ2-1, with D perhaps being TRBD1 or TRBD2 (5 bases each). Trimming removed 5 bases from V and 4 bases from J, with 12 bases in between. The V gene's germline CDR1 is LNHNV and CDR2 YYDKDF (reference sequence). The CDR3 totals 14 residues. This CDR3 is CATSPQGPYNEQFF. The DNA of the CDR3 is TGTGCCACCAGCCCCCAGGGACCTTACAATGAGCAGTTCTTC. Variable domain in full (rest from reference TRBV15 and TRBJ2-1): DAMVIQNPRYQVTQFGKPVTLSCSQTLNHNVMYWYQQKSSQAPKLLFHYYDKDFNNEADTPDNFQSRRPNTSFCFLDIRSPGLGDTAMYLCATSPQGPYNEQFFGPGTRLTVL.

The V and J genes are TRBV5-6 and TRBJ2-4; D uncertain. Germline V gene data show CDR1 as SGHDT and CDR2 as YYEEEE. The germline V and J ends were trimmed by 1 base and 0 bases, with 5 bases remaining between them. The CDR3 length is 14 residues. The CDR3 bases are TGTGCCAGCAGCTTGTCTATAGCCAAAAACATTCAGTACTTC. This codes for CASSLSIAKNIQYF.

This clonotype came up many times. The rearrangement links TRBV29-1 to TRBJ2-2; 10 bases agree with TRBD1. V lost 7 bases and J lost 4; bases outside the gene matches: 9. CDR3 size: 15 residues. CDR1 SQVTM and CDR2 ANQGSEA come from the germline V gene. CDR3 residues: CSATGQGKITGELFF. The CDR3 DNA reads as TGCAGCGCAACGGGACAGGGGAAAATCACCGGGGAGCTGTTTTTT.

This clonotype was seen a handful of times. The V gene is TRBV20-1, the J gene TRBJ2-7; D tentatively reads TRBD1 or TRBD2 (5 bases each). Trimming cost V 2 bases and J 0 bases, with 11 bases left between them. The germline V gene encodes CDR1 DFQATT and CDR2 SNEGSKA (reference sequence). There are 14 residues in the CDR3. The CDR3 protein is CSARPSGASYEQYF. In DNA form, the CDR3 reads TGCAGTGCTAGACCGTCCGGGGCCTCCTACGAGCAGTACTTC.

This clonotype was found a few times. V and J are TRBV5-6 and TRBJ2-7; 8 bases agree with TRBD2. Germline-derived CDR1 and CDR2 are SGHDT and YYEEEE. This CDR3 has 15 residues. V dropped 2 bases and J dropped 3; count of bases not matched to a gene: 7. The CDR3 sequence: CASSFTSGGVYEQYF. CDR3 in DNA: TGTGCCAGCAGCTTCACTAGCGGAGGGGTCTACGAGCAGTACTTC.

The gene calls are TRBV4-1 and TRBJ2-7; D is uncertain. This CDR3 contains 13 residues. Deletions cut 5 bases from V and 2 bases from J, with 10 bases between. Germline V gene lookup returns CDR1 MGHRA and CDR2 YSYEKL. The CDR3 loop is CASSMDATYEQYF. The CDR3 DNA sequence: TGCGCCAGCAGCATGGACGCGACCTACGAGCAGTACTTC.

In this sample, this clonotype turned up many times. This sequence joins TRBV13 and TRBJ2-7; D gene ambiguous. V was trimmed by 5 bases and J by 2 bases, leaving 16 bases between them. The CDR3 loop spans 15 amino acids. CDR1 and CDR2 (germline): PRHDT, FYEKMQ (reference sequence). The CDR3 DNA sequence: TGTGCCAGCAGCCCAACGGTTCTCCCGCCCTACGAGCAGTACTTC. Amino acids: CASSPTVLPPYEQYF.

DNA for the CDR3: TGCAGCGTTGAAGATTCCGGGTACGGGGAAGCTTTCTTT. It is translated as CSVEDSGYGEAFF. The chain recombines TRBV29-1 with TRBJ1-1; the D is unclear. The CDR3 consists of 13 residues. Germline CDR1 reads SQVTM; CDR2 reads ANQGSEA. The V gene lost 0 bases and the J gene lost 8 bases, with 13 bases spanning the gap.

This clonotype has more than one count but fewer than ten. The chain joins TRBV19 to TRBJ2-2; the match to TRBD1 covers 12 bases. V shed 4 bases, J shed 0 bases, and the junction held 9 bases outside the gene matches. CDR1 LNHDA and CDR2 SQIVND come from the germline V gene (reference sequence). This CDR3 is built from 19 residues. The CDR3 DNA follows: TGTGCCAGTAGTACCGGGACAGGGGGCTTCAGGACGAACACCGGGGAGCTGTTTTTT. As protein: CASSTGTGGFRTNTGELFF.

This clonotype was seen more than once but under ten times. CDR3 in amino acids: CASSLIPGTGGNQPQHF. The CDR3 DNA is TGTGCCAGCAGCTTGATTCCGGGGACAGGGGGCAATCAGCCCCAGCATTTT. The gene calls are TRBV5-5 and TRBJ1-5; 10 bases line up with TRBD1. Germline V CDR1 and CDR2: SGHKS, YYEKEE (reference sequence). This CDR3 has 17 residues. V lost 1 base, J lost 2 bases, and 6 bases stayed unmatched. The entire variable domain, with the rest obtained from reference TRBV5-5 and TRBJ1-5, is as follows: DAGVTQSPTHLIKTRGQQVTLRCSPISGHKSVSWYQQVLGQGPQFIFQYYEKEERGRGNFPDRFSARQFPNYSSELNVNALLLGDSALYLCASSLIPGTGGNQPQHFGDGTRLSIL.

This clonotype was seen at least ten times. The V gene is TRBV7-2, the J gene TRBJ2-3; TRBD1 agrees at 7 bases. Germline V gene lookup returns CDR1 SGHTA and CDR2 FQGNSA. The CDR3 extends over 13 amino acids. The V and J ends lost 4 bases and 6 bases, in that order; junction bases with no gene match: 4. CDR3 residues: CASSYRGGDTQYF. The CDR3 DNA reads TGTGCCAGCAGCTACAGGGGTGGCGATACGCAGTATTTT. Drawing the rest from reference TRBV7-2 and TRBJ2-3, the complete variable domain is GAGVSQSPSNKVTEKGKDVELRCDPISGHTALYWYRQSLGQGLEFLIYFQGNSAPDKSGLPSDRFSAERTGGSVSTLTIQRTQQEDSAVYLCASSYRGGDTQYFGPGTRLTVL.

The chain recombines TRBV27 with TRBJ1-2; D unresolved. Trimming took off 10 bases at V and 0 bases at J, with 9 bases between the two ends. CDR1 and CDR2 (germline): MNHEY, SMNVEV (reference sequence). There are 12 residues in the CDR3. The chain's CDR3 is CATRGTNYGYTF. The DNA of the CDR3 is TGTGCCACCCGGGGTACTAACTATGGCTACACCTTC.

The chain joins TRBV6-2 or TRBV6-3 to TRBJ2-1; 14 bases line up with TRBD2. The germline gives CDR1 MNHEY, CDR2 SVGEGT. The V and J ends lost 0 bases and 0 bases, in that order; junction bases with no gene match: 4. CDR3 length: 19 amino acids. CDR3 amino acids: CASSYSFGLAGGSYNEQFF. The CDR3, as DNA: TGTGCCAGCAGTTACTCGTTCGGACTAGCGGGGGGCTCCTACAATGAGCAGTTCTTC.

This rearrangement joins TRBV12-3 or TRBV12-4 to TRBJ2-7, with 7 bases fitting TRBD2. Unmatched junction bases numbered 11, after V lost 5 bases and J lost 7 bases. The CDR3 extends over 14 amino acids. The CDR3 spells CASSPSGLLGEQYF. In DNA, the CDR3 is TGTGCCAGCAGTCCCTCGGGACTACTAGGAGAGCAGTACTTC.

This clonotype was seen repeatedly, ten times or more. The rearrangement joins TRBV7-2 to TRBJ1-2, with D unresolved. Deletions cut 5 bases from V and 4 bases from J, with 17 bases between. Germline V gene sequence: CDR1 SGHTA, CDR2 FQGNSA. CDR3 size: 15 residues. CDR3 protein: CASSQVGRTSYGYTF. For the CDR3, the DNA is TGTGCCAGCAGCCAGGTGGGCAGGACGAGCTATGGCTACACCTTC.

Only a few counts were recorded for this clonotype. V is TRBV20-1 and J is TRBJ1-3; D not certain. Trimming stripped 5 bases from V and 0 bases from J, with 5 bases between. The CDR3 spans 12 residues. Germline V gives CDR1 DFQATT, CDR2 SNEGSKA (reference sequence). As DNA, the CDR3 is TGCAGTGCTTTGTACTCTGGAAACACCATATATTTT. Translating gives CSALYSGNTIYF.

In this sample, this clonotype turned up a few times. The chain couples TRBV7-9 to TRBJ2-5; D may be TRBD2 (6 bases). Trimming took 3 bases from V and 5 from J, leaving 13 bases between them. CDR3 length equals 14 residues. The germline CDR1 and CDR2 sequences are SEHNR and FQNEAQ (reference sequence). CDR3 DNA: TGTGCCAGCAGCTTCAACCCTAGCGTGGAGACCCAGTACTTC. Protein product: CASSFNPSVETQYF.

This clonotype was counted between two and nine times. The chain combines TRBV6-2 or TRBV6-3 with TRBJ2-1; D perhaps matches TRBD1 (7 bases). Germline V lookup: CDR1 MNHEY, CDR2 SVGEGT. The CDR3 spans 15 residues. V was trimmed by 0 bases and J by 9 bases, leaving 15 bases between them. This CDR3 is CASSYSVGRGVEQFF. As DNA, the CDR3 is TGTGCCAGCAGTTACTCCGTCGGCAGGGGGGTTGAGCAGTTCTTC.

The J gene is TRBJ2-1, the V gene TRBV18; D is undetermined. Germline assignment: CDR1 KGHSH and CDR2 LQKENI. The CDR3 length is 12 residues. Trimming removed 3 bases at V and 14 bases at J, with 14 bases between. In DNA, the CDR3 is TGTGCCAGCTCACCGGTCGGCGGTTTAGAGTTCTTC. Protein: CASSPVGGLEFF. The entire variable domain, with the rest obtained from reference TRBV18 and TRBJ2-1, is as follows: NAGVMQNPRHLVRRRGQEARLRCSPMKGHSHVYWYRQLPEEGLKFMVYLQKENIIDESGMPKERFSAEFPKEGPSILRIQQVVRGDSAAYFCASSPVGGLEFFGPGTRLTVL.